This TCR beta chain derives from a study of CD8+ T cells in alopecia areata. Regarding the study as a whole: It was less clear whether patients shared TCRs than it was in mice, possibly because of HLA.

As the sequencing template, cDNA was produced by extracting RNA and reverse transcribing it. Assay used: immunoSEQ multiplex PCR; TCRdb lists only in-frame clones, some missing. The sample records more than 95,000 clones, 41% being singletons. Concerning this clone itself: Its antigen is not known.

This CDR3 is built from 15 residues. The V end was cut by 3 bases, the J end by 3 bases, with 9 bases between. Germline V gives CDR1 MGHRA, CDR2 YSYEKL. This TCR was recovered from a human donor with alopecia areata. Sequenced input: CD4+ T cells sorted from blood. The rearrangement links TRBV4-1 to TRBJ1-6; unclear D gene. The CDR3 here is CASSQHSDYNSPLHF. The DNA of the CDR3 is TGCGCCAGCAGCCAGCACAGCGACTATAATTCACCCCTCCACTTT.